The 15 T cell receptor beta chains listed next were all sequenced from one sample in a study of shared clonotypes between healthy human individuals. TCRdb keeps only in-frame clones here, not all; method: immunoSEQ multiplex PCR. This repertoire shows 1,500,000 or so clones, approximately 98.5% found once; its top ten account for 0.36%. The sample was naive CD4+ T cells sorted from blood. Described subset: CD45RA+ positively selected. The receptor set was obtained from a man aged 25-45 years in good health.

The genes are TRBV5-6 and TRBJ1-3, with no clear D. Germline CDR1 reads SGHDT; CDR2 reads YYEEEE. The V end lost 2 bases, the J end lost 0 bases, and 6 bases lay between the germline ends. The CDR3 sequence is 14 residues long. The CDR3 region is CASSFLSSGNTIYF. The CDR3 bases are TGTGCCAGCAGCTTCCTCAGCTCTGGAAACACCATATATTTT.

J is TRBJ1-5 and V is TRBV6-1; no firm D call. The CDR3 spans 15 residues. Trimming cost V 6 bases and J 0 bases, with 12 bases left between them. Germline V gene data show CDR1 as MNHNS and CDR2 as SASEGT. The chain's CDR3 is CASREQTYSNQPQHF. The CDR3 region has the DNA TGTGCCAGCAGGGAACAGACCTATAGCAATCAGCCCCAGCATTTT.

This sequence joins TRBV5-1 and TRBJ2-3; 11 bases align to TRBD2. Germline CDR1 SGHRS, CDR2 YFSETQ. The CDR3 is made up of 17 amino acids. Trimming removed 4 bases from V and 3 bases from J; junction bases left unmatched: 10. The chain's CDR3 is CASSRGLAARGTDTQYF. The CDR3 nucleotides read TGCGCCAGCAGCAGGGGACTAGCGGCAAGGGGTACAGATACGCAGTATTTT. The full variable domain, its missing parts supplied by reference TRBV5-1 and TRBJ2-3, is KAGVTQTPRYLIKTRGQQVTLSCSPISGHRSVSWYQQTPGQGLQFLFEYFSETQRNKGNFPGRFSGRQFSNSRSEMNVSTLELGDSALYLCASSRGLAARGTDTQYFGPGTRLTVL.

The chain employs TRBV6-1 and TRBJ2-7; 8 positions match TRBD2. The CDR3 covers 14 residues. Germline V lookup: CDR1 MNHNS, CDR2 SASEGT. Unmatched junction bases numbered 3, after V lost 3 bases and J lost 2 bases. For the CDR3, the DNA is TGTGCCAGCAGTGAGGTACTAGCGGCCTACGAGCAGTACTTC. Amino acids: CASSEVLAAYEQYF.

The chain recombines TRBV4-2 with TRBJ2-3; 11 nucleotides align to TRBD2. The V and J ends lost 5 bases and 1 base, in that order; junction bases with no gene match: 5. Germline V gene lookup returns CDR1 LGHNA and CDR2 YNFKEQ. The CDR3 consists of 16 residues. The CDR3 here is CASSETSGSRTDTQYF. The CDR3 coding sequence is TGTGCCAGCAGCGAAACTAGCGGGAGCCGCACAGATACGCAGTATTTT.

J is TRBJ2-3 and V is TRBV9; TRBD2 is a possible D gene (6 bases). Germline CDR1 is SGDLS and CDR2 is YYNGEE. The CDR3 is 16 amino acids. V gave up 3 bases and J gave up 1 base, with 15 bases separating them. The CDR3 sequence is CASSANPSAGTDTQYF. CDR3 sequence (DNA): TGTGCCAGCAGCGCAAACCCTAGCGCCGGCACAGATACGCAGTATTTT.

The CDR3 loop reads CASSPARQVYEQYF. The CDR3 nucleotides read TGTGCCAGCTCCCCTGCCAGGCAAGTCTACGAGCAGTACTTC. V and J are TRBV18 and TRBJ2-7; unclear D gene. With 6 bases removed from V and 3 bases from J, the gap between germline ends came to 15 bases. The CDR3 extends over 14 amino acids. CDR1 and CDR2 from the germline V gene are KGHSH and LQKENI.

The J gene is TRBJ1-1, the V gene TRBV5-4; TRBD1 might be the D (5 bases). The CDR3 extends over 15 amino acids. The V and J ends lost 6 bases and 0 bases respectively, with 15 bases between them. CDR1 SGHNT and CDR2 YYREEE come from the germline V gene (reference sequence). CDR3 region: CASNGIGRVNTEAFF. The CDR3 coding sequence is TGTGCCAGCAACGGGATCGGCAGGGTGAACACTGAAGCTTTCTTT.

The genes are TRBV28 and TRBJ2-5; maybe TRBD1 (5 bases). This CDR3 is 13 amino acids long. V lost 6 bases, J lost 3 bases, and 11 bases lay in between. In germline, CDR1 is MDHEN, CDR2 SYDVKM. CDR3 nucleotide sequence: TGTGCCAGCAGAGGACACGGCAAAGAGACCCAGTACTTC. Amino acid sequence: CASRGHGKETQYF.

This clone came up once. The chain joins TRBV10-1 to TRBJ2-2, with 8 bases fitting TRBD2. The trim removed 4 bases at V and 2 bases at J, leaving 6 bases unmatched. This CDR3 is built from 16 residues. Germline CDR1 is WNHNN and CDR2 is SYGVQD (reference sequence). CDR3 DNA sequence: TGCGCCAGCAGTGTCGGTCGGGAGGGAAACACCGGGGAGCTGTTTTTT. This encodes CASSVGREGNTGELFF.

The rearrangement links TRBV18 to TRBJ1-1; the D gene is possibly TRBD1 (5 bases). This CDR3 contains 13 residues. Germline V gene sequence: CDR1 KGHSH, CDR2 LQKENI. V gave up 6 bases and J gave up 1 base, with 9 bases separating them. The DNA for the CDR3 is TGTGCCAGCTCCCCCAGGGCGAACACTGAAGCTTTCTTT. Translation gives CASSPRANTEAFF. Supplemented by reference TRBV18 and TRBJ1-1, the full variable domain reads NAGVMQNPRHLVRRRGQEARLRCSPMKGHSHVYWYRQLPEEGLKFMVYLQKENIIDESGMPKERFSAEFPKEGPSILRIQQVVRGDSAAYFCASSPRANTEAFFGQGTRLTVV.

This rearrangement joins TRBV28 to TRBJ1-1; D remains unclear. The CDR3 is 14 amino acids. Trimming pared 4 bases from V and 1 base from J, leaving 10 bases between. The germline gives CDR1 MDHEN, CDR2 SYDVKM. The CDR3 sequence: CASSYRGGNTEAFF. CDR3 DNA sequence: TGTGCCAGCAGTTACAGAGGAGGGAACACTGAAGCTTTCTTT.

CDR3 in amino acids: CASSQMSPGVGYGYTF. CDR3 sequence (DNA): TGCGCCAGCAGCCAAATGTCGCCAGGGGTAGGCTATGGCTACACCTTC. The gene calls are TRBV4-1 and TRBJ1-2; D might be TRBD1 (6 bases). The germline CDR1 and CDR2 sequences are MGHRA and YSYEKL. CDR3 size: 16 residues. Trimming removed 2 bases at V and 4 bases at J, with 17 bases between.

This clone was counted once. This chain links TRBV6-5 with TRBJ1-4, with D perhaps matching TRBD1 (6 bases). Germline V gene sequence: CDR1 MNHEY, CDR2 SVGAGI. The ends were cut back, 7 bases at V and 6 bases at J, with 15 bases in the middle. The length of the CDR3 is 14 residues. The CDR3 protein is CASTRGVGHEKLFF. The DNA for the CDR3 is TGTGCCAGCACCAGGGGAGTCGGACATGAAAAACTGTTTTTT.

The CDR3 here is CASERALYNEQFF. Here the CDR3 DNA reads TGTGCCAGTGAGCGGGCCCTTTACAATGAGCAGTTCTTC. The gene calls are TRBV6-5 and TRBJ2-1; D may be TRBD2 (6 bases). Germline lookup yields CDR1 MNHEY and CDR2 SVGAGI. V lost 9 bases and J 4 bases, leaving 13 bases between the germline ends. The CDR3 length is 13 residues.